These 18 T cell receptor beta chains came from one sample sequenced in a study of blood T cell repertoires in COVID-19. Clones were sequenced by immunoSEQ multiplex PCR, and TCRdb holds only the in-frame ones, with some missing. The sample has about 100,000 clones, roughly nine tenths seen once. Sequenced: peripheral blood. The receptors originated from a man over 45 with active COVID-19.

The rearrangement joins TRBV4-2 to TRBJ2-7; TRBD2 agrees at 13 bases. CDR1 is LGHNA, CDR2 YNFKEQ, per germline. V shed 3 bases, J shed 3 bases, and the junction held 2 bases outside the gene matches. This CDR3 region has 15 residues. The CDR3 DNA sequence: TGTGCCAGCAGCCACGGGACTAGCGGGGACTACGAGCAGTACTTC. It translates to CASSHGTSGDYEQYF.

In nucleotides, the CDR3 is TGTGCCAGCAGCTTAGCGGGACTAGCGGCGACCAATGAGCAGTTCTTC. The encoded protein is CASSLAGLAATNEQFF. The V gene is TRBV7-2, the J gene TRBJ2-1; the match to TRBD2 covers 11 bases. Losses at the gene ends were 0 bases for V and 6 bases for J; bases not matched to a gene: 4. This CDR3 comprises 16 residues. CDR1 and CDR2 (germline): SGHTA, FQGNSA.

The J gene is TRBJ2-3, the V gene TRBV2; D is undetermined. This CDR3 region has 13 residues. CDR1 is SNHLY and CDR2 is FYNNEI in the germline V gene. V gave up 6 bases and J gave up 0 bases, with 7 bases separating them. The CDR3 is CASRAASTDTQYF. CDR3 coding DNA: TGTGCCAGCAGGGCGGCAAGCACAGATACGCAGTATTTT.

The chain has TRBV2 and TRBJ2-3; 8 bases align to TRBD1. This CDR3 is 14 amino acids long. Germline loops: CDR1 SNHLY, CDR2 FYNNEI. The trim removed 5 bases at V and 1 base at J, leaving 2 bases unmatched. CDR3: CASSPGQGTDTQYF. DNA of the CDR3: TGTGCCAGCAGTCCGGGACAGGGCACAGATACGCAGTATTTT.

The rearrangement joins TRBV11-3 to TRBJ2-7, with 12 bases aligning to TRBD1. This CDR3 contains 14 residues. The trim removed 6 bases at V and 6 bases at J, leaving 6 bases unmatched. The germline CDR1 and CDR2 sequences are SGHNT and YENEEA. CDR3 nucleotide sequence: TGTGCCAGCAGTTCGGGGACAGGGGGCGCCGAGCAGTACTTC. It yields the protein CASSSGTGGAEQYF.

Here the CDR3 DNA reads TGTGCCAGTAGTAACCGTAGGGACAGGTCTCAGCCCCAGCATTTT. Protein: CASSNRRDRSQPQHF. The chain is built from TRBV19 and TRBJ1-5, with 8 bases identical to TRBD1. Germline V gene lookup returns CDR1 LNHDA and CDR2 SQIVND (reference sequence). With 4 bases clipped from V and 6 bases from J, the junction kept 8 bases outside the gene matches. The CDR3 covers 15 residues.

The rearrangement links TRBV3-1 (or the pseudogene TRBV3-2) to TRBJ2-1, with D unresolved. The CDR3 totals 14 residues. CDR1 LGHDT and CDR2 YNNKEL come from the germline V gene (reference sequence). Trimming left V 1 base short and J 4 bases short, with 8 bases between. CDR3 residues: CASSQGASYNEQFF. CDR3 bases: TGTGCCAGCAGCCAAGGGGCCAGTTACAATGAGCAGTTCTTC.

V and J are TRBV5-4 and TRBJ1-6; 7 bases line up with TRBD1. Germline CDR1 SGHNT, CDR2 YYREEE (reference sequence). Trimming at V came to 3 bases and at J to 6 bases, leaving 3 bases not matched to a gene. The CDR3 runs 14 residues. The CDR3 loop reads CASSYRQGNSPLHF. CDR3 DNA sequence: TGTGCCAGCAGCTACAGACAGGGTAATTCACCCCTCCACTTT.

The rearrangement links TRBV6-5 to TRBJ1-3, with unresolved D. CDR1 is MNHEY, CDR2 SVGAGI, per germline. V gave up 6 bases and J gave up 1 base, with 7 bases separating them. The CDR3 length is 13 residues. The CDR3 DNA sequence: TGTGCCAGCAGCGGGTCATCTGGAAACACCATATATTTT. Its translation: CASSGSSGNTIYF.

The sample holds one count of this clone. The chain has TRBV12-3 or TRBV12-4 and TRBJ2-7; D remains unclear. CDR3 length: 11 residues. Trimming pared 4 bases from V and 3 bases from J, leaving 4 bases between. This CDR3 reads CASSYGYEQYV. The CDR3 DNA sequence: TGTGCCAGCAGTTACGGCTACGAGCAGTACGTC.

This chain links TRBV3-1 (or the pseudogene TRBV3-2) with TRBJ2-2, with no clear D. V was shortened by 1 base and J by 2 bases, with 14 bases between the two germline ends. The CDR3 contains 17 residues. CDR1 is LGHDT, CDR2 YNNKEL, per germline (reference sequence). The CDR3 is CASSQAGSSSNTGELFF. CDR3 sequence (DNA): TGTGCCAGCAGCCAAGCTGGGTCTAGTAGTAACACCGGGGAGCTGTTTTTT.

J is TRBJ2-2 and V is TRBV27; D might be TRBD2 (5 bases). The length of the CDR3 is 15 residues. The ends were cut back, 1 base at V and 5 bases at J, with 11 bases in the middle. The germline V gene has CDR1 MNHEY and CDR2 SMNVEV (reference sequence). The CDR3 DNA is TGTGCCAGCAGTTTATGGTTAGGAGGTACCGGGGAGCTGTTTTTT. This codes for CASSLWLGGTGELFF.

In this sample, this clone turned up once. CDR3 DNA sequence: TGTGCCAGCAGCCCTCAGGGGGCGGCTAATGAAAAACTGTTTTTT. This sequence encodes CASSPQGAANEKLFF. The rearrangement links TRBV3-1 (or the pseudogene TRBV3-2) to TRBJ1-4; 8 nucleotides match TRBD1. J was trimmed by 3 bases and V by 4 bases; bases with no gene match: 4. The CDR3 is 15 amino acids. The germline V gene has CDR1 LGHDT and CDR2 YNNKEL (reference sequence).

This chain joins TRBV5-6 and TRBJ1-1; D is undetermined. Trimming removed 1 base at V and 4 bases at J, with 11 bases between. In germline, CDR1 is SGHDT, CDR2 YYEEEE. This CDR3 is 14 amino acids long. CDR3 sequence: CASSLLGRGTEAFF. The CDR3 nucleotides are TGTGCCAGCAGCTTGTTGGGTCGGGGCACTGAAGCTTTCTTT.

Here the CDR3 reads CASSGDSQISDTQYF. Here the CDR3 DNA reads TGCGCCAGCAGCGGGGACAGTCAGATATCGGATACGCAGTATTTT. The chain uses TRBV5-1 and TRBJ2-3, with 7 bases lining up with TRBD1. Germline CDR1 SGHRS, CDR2 YFSETQ. J was trimmed by 6 bases and V by 4 bases; bases with no gene match: 11. The CDR3 covers 15 residues.

This chain joins TRBV4-1 and TRBJ2-2, with 11 bases identical to TRBD2. Germline-derived CDR1 and CDR2 are MGHRA and YSYEKL. The CDR3 has 21 residues. The J segment lost 7 bases and the V segment lost 4 bases, leaving 23 bases of the junction unmatched. The CDR3 protein is CASSPPGDSGRARVEYGELFF. The CDR3 region has the DNA TGCGCCAGCAGCCCCCCGGGGGATAGCGGGAGGGCCCGGGTAGAATACGGGGAGCTGTTTTTT.

The V call is TRBV19, the J call TRBJ2-3, with 7 nucleotides matching TRBD1. V shed 6 bases and J 0 bases; nucleotides not matched to a gene: 6. The germline CDR1 and CDR2 sequences are LNHDA and SQIVND (reference sequence). The CDR3 has 15 amino acids. CDR3 region: CASSIRQGSTDTQYF. In nucleotides, the CDR3 is TGTGCCAGTAGCATTCGACAGGGCAGCACAGATACGCAGTATTTT.

The gene calls are TRBV5-5 and TRBJ2-3; D possibly corresponds to TRBD1 (5 bases). Germline-derived CDR1 and CDR2 are SGHKS and YYEKEE (reference sequence). The CDR3 is made up of 16 amino acids. V lost 4 bases, J lost 1 base, and 16 bases lay in between. This chain's CDR3 is CASSTTDPLRTDTQYF. The CDR3 DNA sequence: TGTGCCAGCAGCACGACAGACCCATTGCGCACAGATACGCAGTATTTT.